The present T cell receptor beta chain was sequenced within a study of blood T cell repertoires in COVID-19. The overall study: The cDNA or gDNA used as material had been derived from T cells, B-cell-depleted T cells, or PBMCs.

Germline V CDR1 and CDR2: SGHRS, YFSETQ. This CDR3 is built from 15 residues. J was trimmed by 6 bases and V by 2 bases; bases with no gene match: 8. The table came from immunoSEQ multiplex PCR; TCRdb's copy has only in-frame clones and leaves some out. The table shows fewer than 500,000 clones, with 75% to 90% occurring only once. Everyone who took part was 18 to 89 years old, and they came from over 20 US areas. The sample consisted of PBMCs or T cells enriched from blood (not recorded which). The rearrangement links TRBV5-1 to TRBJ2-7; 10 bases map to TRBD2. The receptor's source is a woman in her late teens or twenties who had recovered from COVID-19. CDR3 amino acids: CASSLPSGGAPEQYF. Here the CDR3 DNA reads TGCGCCAGCAGCTTACCAAGCGGGGGGGCCCCCGAGCAGTACTTC.